The rows below give T cell receptor beta chains drawn from one sample of a study of blood T cell repertoires in COVID-19. Using immunoSEQ multiplex PCR, the repertoire was profiled, and TCRdb retains in-frame clones only, with some absent. The repertoire holds 110,000 or so clones, with approximately 87% as singletons. Sequencing used peripheral blood. These receptors were taken from an older man who had recovered from COVID-19. Both conserved end residues are part of each CDR3. D genes are given only for firm matches. A clone size is listed for some rows: how often the clone was seen (once, few, many), or a class if it is expanded.

clone size,J gene,D gene,V gene,CDR3 protein,CDR3 DNA
-,TRBJ2-7,-,TRBV13,CASSFLGPNYEQYF,TGTGCCAGCAGCTTCCTTGGGCCTAACTACGAGCAGTACTTC
-,TRBJ2-7,TRBD1,TRBV10-3,CAISPTGGRYEQYF,TGTGCCATCAGCCCGACAGGGGGCCGGTACGAGCAGTACTTC
few,TRBJ2-2,TRBD2,TRBV7-9,CASSPTSGRGTGELFF,TGTGCCAGCAGCCCGACTAGCGGGAGAGGTACCGGGGAGCTGTTTTTT
few,TRBJ1-2,-,TRBV6-5,CASSYDRNYGYTF,TGTGCCAGCAGTTACGACAGGAACTATGGCTACACCTTC
few,TRBJ1-5,-,TRBV6-1,CASSELGGGQPQHF,TGTGCCAGCAGTGAATTGGGGGGAGGTCAGCCCCAGCATTTT
few,TRBJ2-1,-,TRBV28,CASSFFRGTYNEQFF,TGTGCCAGCAGTTTTTTCAGGGGTACCTACAATGAGCAGTTCTTC
-,TRBJ2-3,TRBD2,TRBV10-3,CAIGLAGVPDTQYF,TGTGCCATCGGACTAGCGGGAGTTCCAGATACGCAGTATTTT
-,TRBJ1-1,TRBD1,TRBV5-1,CASSGWTGEAFF,TGCGCCAGCAGCGGATGGACAGGTGAAGCTTTCTTT
-,TRBJ2-5,-,TRBV5-1,CASSLVGTSPETQYF,TGCGCCAGCAGCTTGGTGGGGACATCCCCCGAGACCCAGTACTTC
-,TRBJ2-7,-,TRBV18,CASSPGGGGYEQYF,TGTGCCAGCTCACCAGGAGGGGGCGGTTACGAGCAGTACTTC
-,TRBJ2-7,-,TRBV6-2/TRBV6-3,CASSFLARVTEQYF,TGTGCCAGCAGCTTTCTAGCTAGGGTTACCGAGCAGTACTTC
-,TRBJ2-5,-,TRBV29-1,CSVEPAGVQETQYF,TGCAGCGTTGAACCGGCAGGGGTTCAAGAGACCCAGTACTTC
-,TRBJ1-2,-,TRBV5-1,CASMPGANSIYGYTF,TGCGCCAGCATGCCAGGGGCGAACTCCATCTATGGCTACACCTTC
-,TRBJ2-5,-,TRBV9,CASSERDLLMETQYF,TGTGCCAGCAGTGAGAGAGATCTGTTAATGGAGACCCAGTACTTC
-,TRBJ2-1,TRBD2,TRBV7-8,CASSPRRLAASYNEQFF,TGTGCCAGCAGCCCCAGGCGTCTAGCGGCCTCCTACAATGAGCAGTTCTTC
few,TRBJ2-1,-,TRBV5-1,CASSLAGSSGYEQFF,TGCGCCAGCAGCTTGGCGGGGTCTTCAGGTTATGAGCAGTTCTTC
-,TRBJ2-3,-,TRBV5-1,CASSLPPGMVRPDTQYF,TGCGCCAGCAGCTTACCCCCAGGGATGGTACGTCCAGATACGCAGTATTTT
-,TRBJ2-7,-,TRBV6-5,CATKLGGASVYEQYF,TGTGCCACCAAATTGGGGGGGGCCTCGGTCTACGAGCAGTACTTC
-,TRBJ1-2,-,TRBV9,CASSVGLDFGPDGYTF,TGTGCCAGCAGCGTAGGTCTGGACTTTGGGCCCGACGGCTACACCTTC
once,TRBJ2-2,-,TRBV4-1,CASSPWSGTGELFF,TGCGCCAGCAGCCCGTGGAGCGGCACCGGGGAGCTGTTTTTT
-,TRBJ1-3,TRBD1,TRBV15,CATSREIWDSGNTIYF,TGTGCCACCAGCCGGGAGATCTGGGACAGTGGAAACACCATATATTTT
-,TRBJ2-7,TRBD1,TRBV10-3,CAIGQGNTYEQYF,TGTGCCATTGGACAGGGGAATACCTACGAGCAGTACTTC
-,TRBJ1-4,-,TRBV18,CASSPAGEKLFF,TGTGCCAGCTCACCAGCGGGGGAAAAACTGTTTTTT
-,TRBJ2-7,-,TRBV6-6,CASRGLAPGYEQYF,TGTGCCAGCAGAGGACTCGCCCCAGGCTACGAGCAGTACTTC
-,TRBJ2-7,-,TRBV3-1/TRBV3-2,CASSQGDKYEQYF,TGTGCCAGCAGCCAAGGGGACAAATACGAGCAGTACTTC
once,TRBJ2-7,TRBD1,TRBV10-3,CAISTGAYEQYF,TGTGCCATCAGCACAGGGGCTTACGAGCAGTACTTC
-,TRBJ2-7,-,TRBV21-1,CASSKVGQGKNYEQYF,TGTGCCAGCAGCAAAGTCGGACAGGGGAAGAACTACGAGCAGTACTTC
-,TRBJ2-1,TRBD2,TRBV7-9,CASSLGLAGVNEQFF,TGTGCCAGCAGCTTAGGGCTAGCGGGGGTCAATGAGCAGTTCTTC
-,TRBJ2-6,TRBD1,TRBV7-3,CASSGRDSATSGANVLTF,TGTGCCAGCAGTGGCCGGGACAGCGCTACCTCTGGGGCCAACGTCCTGACTTTC
-,TRBJ1-4,TRBD1,TRBV27,CASTSGTGDEKLFF,TGTGCCAGCACCTCCGGGACAGGTGATGAAAAACTGTTTTTT
once,TRBJ1-2,-,TRBV10-3,CAIREDRGYTF,TGTGCCATCAGGGAGGACAGAGGCTACACCTTC
-,TRBJ2-2,-,TRBV5-1,CASSLPRVGTGELFF,TGCGCCAGCAGCTTACCCCGGGTGGGCACCGGGGAGCTGTTTTTT
-,TRBJ1-1,TRBD1,TRBV7-8,CASSPQTGTMNTEAFF,TGTGCCAGCAGCCCTCAGACAGGGACCATGAACACTGAAGCTTTCTTT
once,TRBJ2-1,TRBD1,TRBV7-8,CASSLARTGLNEQFF,TGTGCCAGCAGCTTAGCGCGGACAGGGTTGAATGAGCAGTTCTTC
-,TRBJ1-4,TRBD1,TRBV19,CASKDRGSGEKLFF,TGTGCCAGTAAGGACAGGGGATCGGGTGAAAAACTGTTTTTT
-,TRBJ2-7,TRBD2,TRBV7-2,CASSSRTSGRDEQYF,TGTGCCAGCAGCTCCCGGACTAGCGGGAGGGACGAGCAGTACTTC
-,TRBJ2-4,TRBD1,TRBV5-1,CASSTTDRAKNIQYF,TGCGCCAGCAGCACCACGGACAGGGCGAAAAACATTCAGTACTTC
-,TRBJ1-6,-,TRBV19,CASSIQARGTLHF,TGTGCCAGTAGCATACAGGCAAGGGGGACCCTCCACTTT
once,TRBJ1-4,-,TRBV28,CASSSPPGGRSEKLFF,TGTGCCAGCAGTTCCCCCCCCGGTGGGAGGAGTGAAAAACTGTTTTTT
-,TRBJ2-7,TRBD1,TRBV5-1,CASSFGTGDNEQYF,TGCGCCAGCAGCTTTGGAACAGGGGATAACGAGCAGTACTTC
-,TRBJ2-1,TRBD2,TRBV27,CASSSSRTSGNYNEQFF,TGTGCCAGCAGTTCATCAAGGACTAGCGGGAACTACAATGAGCAGTTCTTC
-,TRBJ2-1,TRBD2,TRBV28,CASSPSGGESYNEQFF,TGTGCCAGCAGTCCTAGCGGGGGGGAATCCTACAATGAGCAGTTCTTC
-,TRBJ2-2,-,TRBV11-2,CASSWSLTGELFF,TGTGCCAGCAGCTGGAGCCTCACCGGGGAGCTGTTTTTT
few,TRBJ2-7,TRBD2,TRBV11-2,CASSSPSGVWSYEQYF,TGTGCCAGCAGCTCACCTAGCGGGGTTTGGTCCTACGAGCAGTACTTC
-,TRBJ2-7,TRBD1,TRBV6-6,CATKGDRSYEQYF,TGTGCCACTAAAGGGGACAGATCCTACGAGCAGTACTTC
-,TRBJ2-2,TRBD2,TRBV7-3,CASSLTLAGAGELFF,TGTGCCAGCAGCTTAACCCTAGCGGGAGCCGGGGAGCTGTTTTTT
-,TRBJ1-2,TRBD1,TRBV5-1,CASSGDSAWGVSGYTF,TGCGCCAGCAGCGGGGACAGTGCGTGGGGAGTGAGTGGCTACACCTTC
once,TRBJ2-1,TRBD2,TRBV6-7,CASSPPTSGLYNEQFF,TGTGCCAGCAGTCCTCCGACTAGCGGGCTTTACAATGAGCAGTTCTTC
-,TRBJ2-7,TRBD2,TRBV15,CATSIPGTSFHEQYF,TGTGCCACCAGCATACCCGGGACTAGCTTCCACGAGCAGTACTTC
-,TRBJ2-2,-,TRBV5-1,CASSLERATGELFF,TGCGCCAGCAGCTTGGAGCGGGCCACCGGGGAGCTGTTTTTT
few,TRBJ2-7,TRBD1,TRBV10-2,CASIAGQGAYEQYF,TGCGCCAGCATTGCGGGGCAGGGGGCTTACGAGCAGTACTTC
-,TRBJ2-6,-,TRBV5-1,CASSLLSSGANVLTF,TGCGCCAGCAGCTTACTAAGCTCTGGGGCCAACGTCCTGACTTTC
-,TRBJ2-3,-,TRBV20-1,CSASVERGTDTQYF,TGCAGTGCTAGTGTGGAGCGGGGCACAGATACGCAGTATTTT
-,TRBJ2-1,-,TRBV12-5,CASGLVHSENSYNEQFF,TGTGCTAGTGGTTTGGTACACAGTGAGAACTCCTACAATGAGCAGTTCTTC